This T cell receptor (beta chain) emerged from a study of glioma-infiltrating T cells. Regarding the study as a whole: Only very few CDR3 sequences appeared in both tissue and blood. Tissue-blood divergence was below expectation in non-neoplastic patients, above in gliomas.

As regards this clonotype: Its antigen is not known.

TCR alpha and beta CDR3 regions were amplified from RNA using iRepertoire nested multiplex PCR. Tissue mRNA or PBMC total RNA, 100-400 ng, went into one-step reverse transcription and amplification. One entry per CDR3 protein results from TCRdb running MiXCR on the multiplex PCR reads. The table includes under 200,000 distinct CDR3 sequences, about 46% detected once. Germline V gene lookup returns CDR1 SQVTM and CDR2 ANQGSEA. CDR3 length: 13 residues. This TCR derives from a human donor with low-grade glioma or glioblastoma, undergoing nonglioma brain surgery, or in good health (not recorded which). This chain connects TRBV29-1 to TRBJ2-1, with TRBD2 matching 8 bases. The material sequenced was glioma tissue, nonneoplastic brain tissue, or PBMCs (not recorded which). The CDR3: CRARTSPDNEQFF. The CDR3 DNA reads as TGCAGAGCCAGGACTAGCCCAGACAATGAGCAGTTCTTC.